The present entry profiles one T cell receptor (beta chain) with its context. Only in-frame clones appear in the TCRdb table, and some are missing; sequencing was by immunoSEQ multiplex PCR. The data hold under 85,000 clones, with under 95% observed a single time. This entry is derived from a study of T cell changes during pregnancy in multiple sclerosis. This CDR3 is built from 14 residues. V lost 5 bases to trimming and J lost 5 bases, with 18 bases between them. CDR1 GTSNPN and CDR2 SVGIG come from the germline V gene (reference sequence). The TCR was taken from a female donor in good health, enrolled as a control in a pregnancy study. The V call is TRBV30, the J call TRBJ1-2; D is undetermined. Material: peripheral blood, obtained in the third trimester of pregnancy. For the CDR3, the DNA is TGTGCCTGGGTGGGCCGGACTGTTGGGTATGGCTACACCTTC. It translates to CAWVGRTVGYGYTF.